The 30 T cell receptor beta chains listed next were all sequenced from one sample in a study of blood T cell repertoires in COVID-19. Using immunoSEQ multiplex PCR, the repertoire was profiled, and TCRdb retains in-frame clones only, with some absent. The sample contains 120,000 or so clones, 86% of which appear only once. The sample consisted of peripheral blood. These receptors originate from a man aged 40-50 years with acute or convalescent COVID-19.

This clone occurred a few times. V is TRBV27 and J is TRBJ1-1, with D hard to call. Germline V gene data show CDR1 as MNHEY and CDR2 as SMNVEV (reference sequence). Trimming shortened V by 6 bases and J by 0 bases, and 17 bases separated the two germline ends. This CDR3 is 16 amino acids long. The CDR3 DNA is TGTGCCAGCAGCCACCGGGGAGTTCGGGTGAACACTGAAGCTTTCTTT. Its protein product is CASSHRGVRVNTEAFF.

This chain joins TRBV11-3 and TRBJ2-1, with TRBD2 identical over 15 bases. The germline V gene encodes CDR1 SGHNT and CDR2 YENEEA. The CDR3 is 17 amino acids. The V gene end was trimmed by 5 bases and the J gene end by 5 bases; junction bases not matched to a gene: 7. CDR3 in DNA: TGTGCCAGCAGCAGGACTAGCGGGAGGGCCTGGGACAATGAGCAGTTCTTC. Its translation: CASSRTSGRAWDNEQFF.

This CDR3 is CAISESSGSIYEQYF. CDR3 in DNA: TGTGCCATCAGTGAGTCGAGCGGGAGTATCTACGAGCAGTACTTC. This chain joins TRBV10-3 and TRBJ2-7; 8 positions match TRBD2. The germline V gene encodes CDR1 ENHRY and CDR2 SYGVKD. This CDR3 is 15 amino acids long. The junction had 4 bases not matched to a gene; V was cut back by 0 bases and J by 3 bases.

This clone appeared a single time. In DNA, the CDR3 is TGTGCCAGCAGCTCCGCGACAGGCACTGAAGCTTTCTTT. This codes for CASSSATGTEAFF. The V gene is TRBV7-3, the J gene TRBJ1-1, with a possible D match to TRBD1 (6 bases). The CDR3 covers 13 residues. The V gene lost 4 bases and the J gene lost 4 bases, with 10 bases spanning the gap. Germline CDR1 SGHTA, CDR2 FQGTGA.

The CDR3, as DNA: TGTGCCAGCAGCATCCGGACAGGGGACGGAAACACCATATATTTT. This sequence encodes CASSIRTGDGNTIYF. V and J are TRBV5-4 and TRBJ1-3; 9 bases map to TRBD1. Germline values: CDR1 SGHNT, CDR2 YYREEE (reference sequence). The length of the CDR3 is 15 residues. After removal of 4 bases from V and 4 bases from J, the junction contained 6 bases not matched to a gene.

V gene TRBV24-1 combines with J gene TRBJ1-1; TRBD1 agrees at 7 bases. The CDR3 length is 14 residues. V was pared by 5 bases and J by 6 bases, with 8 bases of the junction left unmatched. In germline, CDR1 is KGHDR, CDR2 SFDVKD. Here the CDR3 reads CATSGKGARAEAFF. The CDR3 region has the DNA TGTGCCACCAGTGGCAAGGGGGCTCGTGCTGAAGCTTTCTTT.

This clone has a single count. V is TRBV3-1 (or the pseudogene TRBV3-2) and J is TRBJ2-1; tentatively, D is TRBD2 (6 bases). CDR3 length equals 16 residues. Trimming took 4 bases from V and 1 from J, leaving 14 bases between them. Germline V gene lookup returns CDR1 LGHDT and CDR2 YNNKEL (reference sequence). CDR3 bases: TGTGCCAGCAGCCGGTCAACCGGGGGATCCTACAATGAGCAGTTCTTC. Its protein is CASSRSTGGSYNEQFF.

The chain links TRBV29-1 to TRBJ2-7, with 9 bases aligning to TRBD1. CDR1 and CDR2 from the germline V gene are SQVTM and ANQGSEA. V lost 1 base to trimming and J lost 5 bases; unmatched junction nucleotides: 6. The CDR3 spans 14 residues. CDR3 amino acids: CSVEAGQGVHEQYF. CDR3 DNA: TGCAGCGTTGAAGCGGGACAGGGTGTACACGAGCAGTACTTC.

The chain has TRBV18 and TRBJ2-1; TRBD1 matches at 8 bases. V lost 0 bases and J lost 6; bases outside the gene matches: 1. CDR3 length: 14 amino acids. CDR1 and CDR2 from the germline V gene are KGHSH and LQKENI. The CDR3 nucleotides read TGTGCCAGCTCACCACCGGGACAGGCCAATGAGCAGTTCTTC. This codes for CASSPPGQANEQFF.

V is TRBV2 and J is TRBJ2-7, with a tentative D call TRBD2 (5 bases). The CDR3 covers 12 residues. Deletions cut 4 bases from V and 4 bases from J, with 8 bases between. Germline CDR1 SNHLY, CDR2 FYNNEI. The CDR3 region is CASSAGGYEQYF. Written as DNA, the CDR3 is TGTGCCAGCAGTGCCGGAGGATACGAGCAGTACTTC.

This clone was seen a few times. The chain recombines TRBV6-2 or TRBV6-3 with TRBJ1-3; D is uncertain. Trimming cost V 6 bases and J 0 bases, with 9 bases left between them. The CDR3 runs to 14 residues. Germline lookup yields CDR1 MNHEY and CDR2 SVGEGT. CDR3 amino acids: CASSRPDSGNTIYF. The CDR3 coding sequence is TGTGCCAGCAGCCGCCCAGACTCTGGAAACACCATATATTTT.

The chain carries TRBV30 and TRBJ1-1; D not certain. The germline gives CDR1 GTSNPN, CDR2 SVGIG (reference sequence). The V gene lost 6 bases and the J gene lost 7 bases, with 15 bases spanning the gap. The CDR3 loop spans 12 amino acids. CDR3 residues: CACQLRVREAFF. DNA of the CDR3: TGTGCCTGCCAATTGAGGGTCCGTGAAGCTTTCTTT.

The chain employs TRBV6-1 and TRBJ1-2; D is perhaps TRBD1 (6 bases). The CDR3 runs to 13 residues. Germline loops: CDR1 MNHNS, CDR2 SASEGT. Trimming took 3 bases from V and 8 from J, leaving 13 bases between them. The CDR3 DNA is TGTGCCAGCAGTGAGGGCAGGGGTTACGGCTACACCTTC. Protein product: CASSEGRGYGYTF.

The CDR3 sequence is CASSLEQGGEQYF. The CDR3 coding sequence is TGCGCCAGCAGCTTGGAACAGGGGGGCGAGCAGTACTTC. This chain connects TRBV5-1 to TRBJ2-7, with 8 bases matching TRBD1. Unmatched junction bases numbered 2, after V lost 0 bases and J lost 6 bases. CDR3 size: 13 residues. The germline CDR1 and CDR2 sequences are SGHRS and YFSETQ.

The genes are TRBV9 and TRBJ2-3; 9 nucleotides line up with TRBD1. Germline-derived CDR1 and CDR2 are SGDLS and YYNGEE. With 2 bases clipped from V and 2 bases from J, the junction kept 3 bases outside the gene matches. The CDR3 spans 15 residues. The DNA for the CDR3 is TGTGCCAGCAGCGTCCGGGACAGGGACACAGATACGCAGTATTTT. Its translation: CASSVRDRDTDTQYF. The whole variable domain, filled in from reference TRBV9 and TRBJ2-3, reads DSGVTQTPKHLITATGQRVTLRCSPRSGDLSVYWYQQSLDQGLQFLIQYYNGEERAKGNILERFSAQQFPDLHSELNLSSLELGDSALYFCASSVRDRDTDTQYFGPGTRLTVL.

This rearrangement joins TRBV19 to TRBJ2-7, with 10 bases fitting TRBD1. CDR3 size: 14 residues. Germline values: CDR1 LNHDA, CDR2 SQIVND (reference sequence). V was pared by 7 bases and J by 0 bases, with 3 bases of the junction left unmatched. The CDR3 sequence: CASKGTGDSYEQYF. The CDR3 DNA reads TGTGCCAGTAAAGGGACAGGGGACTCCTACGAGCAGTACTTC.

V and J are TRBV6-6 and TRBJ2-7; D might be TRBD1 (7 bases). With 6 bases removed from V and 3 bases from J, the gap between germline ends came to 18 bases. This CDR3 contains 15 residues. Germline loops: CDR1 MNHNY, CDR2 SVGAGI (reference sequence). CDR3 DNA: TGTGCCAGCAGCCAGGACGCAGGGGGAGGCTACGAGCAGTACTTC. Encoded protein: CASSQDAGGGYEQYF.

This clone was counted a single time. In DNA, the CDR3 is TGCGCCAGCAGCAGGGAAGGGACAGCTGCTGGACTAGCGATATACAATGAGCAGTTCTTC. It codes for CASSREGTAAGLAIYNEQFF. The chain employs TRBV5-1 and TRBJ2-1; 9 bases map to TRBD2. Germline V gene data show CDR1 as SGHRS and CDR2 as YFSETQ. CDR3 length equals 20 residues. Germline trimming cut 4 bases from V and 4 bases from J; bases unmatched to any gene: 21.

This sequence joins TRBV10-3 and TRBJ1-6, with 8 bases aligning to TRBD1. J lost 7 bases, V lost 5 bases, and 7 bases had no gene match. This CDR3 region has 15 residues. Germline V gives CDR1 ENHRY, CDR2 SYGVKD. The CDR3 bases are TGTGCCATCAGTACTTCTCAGGGGGCAAATTCACCCCTCCACTTT. Protein: CAISTSQGANSPLHF.

The chain carries TRBV6-1 and TRBJ1-2, with D possibly TRBD1 on 6 matching bases. CDR3 length: 15 amino acids. The germline V gene has CDR1 MNHNS and CDR2 SASEGT. V lost 3 bases and J lost 2, with 13 bases in between. The CDR3 is CASSETGGANYGYTF. Written as DNA, the CDR3 is TGTGCCAGCAGTGAGACGGGGGGCGCAAACTATGGCTACACCTTC.

The chain links TRBV5-1 to TRBJ2-2; TRBD2 agrees at 10 bases. The CDR3 loop spans 15 amino acids. After removal of 5 bases from V and 3 bases from J, the junction contained 4 bases not matched to a gene. Germline CDR1 SGHRS, CDR2 YFSETQ. Written as DNA, the CDR3 is TGCGCCAGCAGACCGCTAGCGGGAGACACCGGGGAGCTGTTTTTT. Amino acid sequence: CASRPLAGDTGELFF.

This chain links TRBV12-5 with TRBJ1-1; tentative D call: TRBD1 (5 bases). The CDR3 has 17 amino acids. Germline CDR1 and CDR2: LGHNT and FRNRAP. The ends were cut back, 1 base at V and 4 bases at J, with 19 bases in the middle. CDR3 DNA sequence: TGTGCTAGTGGTTTGGACAATTTACAGGTTGTGGGCACTGAAGCTTTCTTT. Translating gives CASGLDNLQVVGTEAFF. Complete variable domain (other parts from reference TRBV12-5 and TRBJ1-1): DARVTQTPRHKVTEMGQEVTMRCQPILGHNTVFWYRQTMMQGLELLAYFRNRAPLDDSGMPKDRFSAEMPDATLATLKIQPSEPRDSAVYFCASGLDNLQVVGTEAFFGQGTRLTVV.

This clone was recorded a few times. The chain is built from TRBV7-2 and TRBJ1-4, with TRBD1 matching over 9 bases. Germline V gene data show CDR1 as SGHTA and CDR2 as FQGNSA. The CDR3 has 16 residues. V gave up 1 base and J gave up 8 bases; unmatched junction bases: 8. This chain's CDR3 is CASSLVGQGLPEKLFF. The CDR3 coding sequence is TGTGCCAGCAGCTTAGTGGGACAGGGTCTCCCGGAAAAACTGTTTTTT.

The J gene is TRBJ2-7, the V gene TRBV19, with 9 bases identical to TRBD1. The CDR3 sequence is 13 residues long. Germline CDR1 LNHDA, CDR2 SQIVND (reference sequence). The J segment lost 3 bases and the V segment lost 5 bases, leaving 2 bases of the junction unmatched. The CDR3 DNA follows: TGTGCCAGTAGTCAGACAGGGGGCTACGAGCAGTACTTC. As protein: CASSQTGGYEQYF.

This clone came up once. The chain combines TRBV4-3 with TRBJ1-2; weak D call: TRBD1 (6 bases). Germline CDR1 and CDR2: LGHNA and YSLEER. V lost 3 bases and J lost 2, with 7 bases in between. CDR3 size: 13 residues. The CDR3 bases are TGCGCCAGCAGCCAGCAGGGGAACTATGGCTACACCTTC. As protein: CASSQQGNYGYTF.

This chain connects TRBV15 to TRBJ2-1; D gene uncertain. Germline V gene sequence: CDR1 LNHNV, CDR2 YYDKDF (reference sequence). There are 15 residues in the CDR3. Trimming shortened V by 0 bases and J by 7 bases, and 13 bases separated the two germline ends. The CDR3 nucleotides read TGTGCCACCAGCAGAGATAAGGCGAGCGCGAATGAGCAGTTCTTC. Protein sequence: CATSRDKASANEQFF.

The chain has TRBV5-1 and TRBJ2-3; D uncertain. This CDR3 has 13 amino acids. Germline lookup yields CDR1 SGHRS and CDR2 YFSETQ. V was shortened by 2 bases and J by 6 bases, with 10 bases between the two germline ends. DNA for the CDR3: TGCGCCAGCAGCTTTGCCCCGGAGGATACGCAGTATTTT. It specifies CASSFAPEDTQYF.

The genes are TRBV6-2 or TRBV6-3 and TRBJ2-7; D gene uncertain. This CDR3 is 15 amino acids long. Trimming removed 5 bases at V and 0 bases at J, with 14 bases between. From germline, CDR1 is MNHEY and CDR2 SVGEGT. CDR3 nucleotides: TGTGCCAGCAGTCCACCCCTGACGGGCTCCTACGAGCAGTACTTC. As protein: CASSPPLTGSYEQYF.

The chain joins TRBV12-3 or TRBV12-4 to TRBJ1-1, with no clear D. CDR3 size: 13 residues. V was cut by 8 bases and J by 1 base, with 11 bases left in between. The CDR3 spells CASVRTANTEAFF. CDR3 DNA: TGTGCCAGCGTTAGGACTGCGAACACTGAAGCTTTCTTT.

The chain has TRBV20-1 and TRBJ1-2; tentative D call: TRBD1 (5 bases). V lost 3 bases, J lost 4 bases, and 12 bases lay in between. Looked up from germline, CDR1 is DFQATT and CDR2 is SNEGSKA (reference sequence). CDR3 length: 13 residues. The CDR3 here is CSASGTGGYGYTF. CDR3 nucleotide sequence: TGCAGTGCTAGTGGGACTGGTGGCTATGGCTACACCTTC.